The 17 T cell receptor beta chains presented below share a single source sample, sequenced in a study of shared clonotypes between healthy human individuals (dated by TCRdb to 2018 to 2020). Library preparation was by the immunoSEQ multiplex PCR assay. Held by TCRdb, this immuneACCESS table contains in-frame sequences only and omits some clones. Under half of the omission traces to an unresolved V gene where checked; the cause of the rest is unknown. Within this sample are nearly 1,000,000 clones, with roughly 72% of them counted one time only. Approximately 1.5% of the sample is taken by the ten largest. The specimen was memory CD4+ T cells sorted from blood. The meaning of the sample's cell subset or site label: CD45RA-negative fraction. These receptors all stem from a man between 18 and 29 years old in good health.

The gene calls are TRBV10-2 and TRBJ2-1; the D is unclear. V dropped 3 bases and J dropped 7 bases, with 4 bases sitting between them. The CDR3 has 11 amino acids. The germline gives CDR1 WSHSY, CDR2 SAAADI. As DNA, the CDR3 is TGCGCCAGCAGTGAATGGAATGAGCAGTTCTTC. Its protein is CASSEWNEQFF.

Only a few counts were recorded for this clone. The chain couples TRBV5-4 to TRBJ2-4, with D possibly TRBD1 on 6 matching bases. Looked up from germline, CDR1 is SGHNT and CDR2 is YYREEE (reference sequence). The CDR3 has 16 residues. V gave up 1 base and J gave up 1 base, with 12 bases separating them. DNA of the CDR3: TGTGCCAGCAGCTTGCAGGGGCGCGAGGCCAAAAACATTCAGTACTTC. Its protein product is CASSLQGREAKNIQYF.

The chain uses TRBV6-5 and TRBJ1-1; 7 positions match TRBD1. Unmatched junction bases numbered 10, after V lost 7 bases and J lost 5 bases. This CDR3 has 14 amino acids. Germline CDR1 reads MNHEY; CDR2 reads SVGAGI. The CDR3 loop is CASINRGWRTEAFF. The CDR3 region has the DNA TGTGCCAGCATCAACAGGGGCTGGAGGACTGAAGCTTTCTTT.

The chain uses TRBV15 and TRBJ2-3, with D possibly TRBD1 on 5 matching bases. Germline-derived CDR1 and CDR2 are LNHNV and YYDKDF (reference sequence). V was pared by 0 bases and J by 3 bases, with 13 bases between. CDR3 size: 16 residues. The CDR3 region has the DNA TGTGCCACCAGCAGAGATCTAAACAGGCCGACAGATACGCAGTATTTT. Translating it yields CATSRDLNRPTDTQYF. Together with reference TRBV15 and TRBJ2-3, the CDR3 gives the full variable domain: DAMVIQNPRYQVTQFGKPVTLSCSQTLNHNVMYWYQQKSSQAPKLLFHYYDKDFNNEADTPDNFQSRRPNTSFCFLDIRSPGLGDTAMYLCATSRDLNRPTDTQYFGPGTRLTVL.

This rearrangement joins TRBV7-3 to TRBJ1-1; maybe TRBD1 (6 bases). The CDR3 is 13 residues long. The V end lost 5 bases, the J end lost 4 bases, and 11 bases lay between the germline ends. Germline-derived CDR1 and CDR2 are SGHTA and FQGTGA. The DNA of the CDR3 is TGTGCCAGCAGCGCCCAGGGGAGCACTGAAGCTTTCTTT. It codes for CASSAQGSTEAFF.

This rearrangement joins TRBV20-1 to TRBJ1-2; D is unclear. This CDR3 spans 11 amino acids. V was shortened by 3 bases and J by 4 bases, with 6 bases between the two germline ends. Looked up from germline, CDR1 is DFQATT and CDR2 is SNEGSKA (reference sequence). Written as DNA, the CDR3 is TGCAGTGCTAGTATGAGCTATGGCTACACCTTC. This encodes CSASMSYGYTF.

This CDR3 reads CASSSDRGQVYEKLFF. The CDR3 coding sequence is TGTGCCAGCAGCTCCGACAGGGGACAAGTGTATGAAAAACTGTTTTTT. The rearrangement joins TRBV5-5 to TRBJ1-4; the match to TRBD1 covers 8 bases. Germline trimming cut 3 bases from V and 6 bases from J; bases unmatched to any gene: 10. CDR1 is SGHKS and CDR2 is YYEKEE in the germline V gene (reference sequence). The CDR3 contains 16 residues.

This chain links TRBV19 with TRBJ2-4, with 10 bases that match TRBD1. Germline V lookup: CDR1 LNHDA, CDR2 SQIVND (reference sequence). There are 15 residues in the CDR3. After removal of 4 bases from V and 7 bases from J, the junction contained 7 bases not matched to a gene. The CDR3 loop reads CASSTWTGGSNIQYF. CDR3 bases: TGTGCCAGTAGTACCTGGACAGGGGGGTCGAACATTCAGTACTTC.

This clone was recorded a few times. The genes are TRBV5-6 and TRBJ2-5; D not certain. The V gene's germline CDR1 is SGHDT and CDR2 YYEEEE. The V end lost 0 bases, the J end lost 5 bases, and 8 bases lay between the germline ends. The CDR3 consists of 13 residues. The CDR3 loop reads CASSLAAVETQYF. The CDR3 DNA reads TGTGCCAGCAGCTTGGCCGCGGTGGAGACCCAGTACTTC. Looking up the rest from reference TRBV5-6 and TRBJ2-5 gives the full variable domain: DAGVTQSPTHLIKTRGQQVTLRCSPKSGHDTVSWYQQALGQGPQFIFQYYEEEERQRGNFPDRFSGHQFPNYSSELNVNALLLGDSALYLCASSLAAVETQYFGPGTRLLVL.

This sequence joins TRBV6-5 and TRBJ1-1, with 8 bases lining up with TRBD1. The trim removed 6 bases at V and 0 bases at J, leaving 6 bases unmatched. The CDR3 loop spans 15 amino acids. Germline V gene sequence: CDR1 MNHEY, CDR2 SVGAGI. The CDR3 DNA reads as TGTGCCAGCAGGGATAGACAGGGGCTGAACACTGAAGCTTTCTTT. As protein: CASRDRQGLNTEAFF.

This clone showed up many times. The chain employs TRBV6-5 and TRBJ1-6; tentative D call: TRBD1 (6 bases). This CDR3 has 16 amino acids. V dropped 2 bases and J dropped 10 bases, with 18 bases sitting between them. CDR1 and CDR2 (germline): MNHEY, SVGAGI. The CDR3 DNA sequence: TGTGCCAGCAGTTACAGCCTCGGAACTGGGGGCTCACCCCTCCACTTT. This sequence encodes CASSYSLGTGGSPLHF.

The rearrangement joins TRBV5-1 to TRBJ2-1, with D possibly matching TRBD2 (6 bases). The CDR3 runs to 14 residues. V shed 2 bases and J shed 3 bases, with 9 bases lying between them. Germline V gene lookup returns CDR1 SGHRS and CDR2 YFSETQ. Here the CDR3 reads CASSFLGGYNEQFF. The DNA of the CDR3 is TGCGCCAGCAGCTTCCTGGGGGGCTACAATGAGCAGTTCTTC.

The V call is TRBV7-9, the J call TRBJ1-2, with a weak D call TRBD1 (6 bases). Trimming took off 2 bases at V and 8 bases at J, with 21 bases between the two ends. Germline-derived CDR1 and CDR2 are SEHNR and FQNEAQ (reference sequence). The CDR3 extends over 16 amino acids. CDR3 bases: TGTGCCAGCAGCTTACCTTTACGGGACAAAATACGGGGCTACACCTTC. Its protein is CASSLPLRDKIRGYTF.

The V call is TRBV4-3, the J call TRBJ2-7, with D possibly matching TRBD1 (6 bases). The CDR3 is 14 residues long. Germline V CDR1 and CDR2: LGHNA, YSLEER. Between the trimmed V and J ends, which lost 5 bases and 2 bases, there was a span of 13 bases. CDR3 sequence reads: CASSKRTETYEQYF. DNA of the CDR3: TGCGCCAGCAGCAAGAGGACAGAGACCTACGAGCAGTACTTC.

Remarks on this clone: A far larger clone is one nucleotide away, so this likely arose from a read error. The CDR3 DNA follows: TGTGCCAGCAGTGCGGGACAGGGCTATGGCTACACCTTC. Residues: CASSAGQGYGYTF. The V and J genes are TRBV6-5 and TRBJ1-2; TRBD1 matches 9 bases. Germline lookup yields CDR1 MNHEY and CDR2 SVGAGI. The CDR3 is 13 residues long. After removal of 5 bases from V and 4 bases from J, the junction contained 2 bases not matched to a gene.

This rearrangement joins TRBV5-1 to TRBJ1-4; 7 bases agree with TRBD1. In germline, CDR1 is SGHRS, CDR2 YFSETQ. CDR3 length equals 15 residues. The junction had 2 bases not matched to a gene; V was cut back by 2 bases and J by 1 base. The CDR3 sequence is CASSFQGGTNEKLFF. CDR3 in DNA: TGCGCCAGCAGCTTTCAGGGGGGAACTAATGAAAAACTGTTTTTT. Looking up the rest from reference TRBV5-1 and TRBJ1-4 gives the full variable domain: KAGVTQTPRYLIKTRGQQVTLSCSPISGHRSVSWYQQTPGQGLQFLFEYFSETQRNKGNFPGRFSGRQFSNSRSEMNVSTLELGDSALYLCASSFQGGTNEKLFFGSGTQLSVL.

The chain couples TRBV25-1 to TRBJ2-3; no clear D gene. CDR1 is MGHDK and CDR2 is SYGVNS in the germline V gene. Trimming took off 3 bases at V and 2 bases at J, with 0 bases between the two ends. There are 11 residues in the CDR3. The CDR3 sequence is CASSDTDTQYF. As DNA, the CDR3 is TGTGCCAGCAGTGACACAGATACGCAGTATTTT.